This T cell receptor beta chain was observed in a study of T cells in pancreatic ductal adenocarcinoma. Selected pancreatic ductal adenocarcinoma patients had undergone surgery without neoadjuvant therapy. Germline V gives CDR1 KGHSH, CDR2 LQKENI. Trimming removed 5 bases at V and 1 base at J, with 17 bases between. The CDR3 extends over 16 amino acids. Clones were read by immunoSEQ multiplex PCR, and TCRdb kept only the in-frame ones, dropping some. The sample contains roughly 100,000 clones, over 90% of which appear only once. Study-wide results and limits: Unique clonotypes were around 8-fold more numerous in blood than in tumor. Mean clonality was roughly 0.11 in tumors and roughly 0.07 in blood, not significantly different.

A remark on this clone: Its specificity is unknown.

This receptor was identified in a human donor with pancreatic ductal adenocarcinoma. The specimen sequenced was PBMCs. V usage is TRBV18 and J usage is TRBJ1-1, with D unresolved. The CDR3 DNA follows: TGTGCCAGCTCAACCGACATGGCCAGTTCGAACACTGAAGCTTTCTTT. This codes for CASSTDMASSNTEAFF.